The next 4 T cell receptor beta chains were all read from a single sample in a study of prognosis after radiotherapy for stage I lung cancer. Multiplex PCR, run in two rounds, amplified TCR beta CDR3 from genomic DNA. Initially, in first-round PCR, primers specific to each TRBV and TRBJ gene were used. TCRdb reprocessed the multiplex PCR reads with MiXCR, giving one entry per CDR3 protein. There are roughly 29,000 distinct CDR3 sequences in the sample; roughly 30% occur only once, and 9.5% to 13% lies in the top ten. The sequencing used PBMCs, collected before or after stereotactic body radiation therapy (not recorded which). These receptors came from a donor of 50 years or more with non-small cell lung cancer.

This clonotype was picked up many times. The rearrangement uses TRBV2 and TRBJ2-3, with 7 bases identical to TRBD1. The CDR3 is 14 residues long. V dropped 6 bases and J dropped 1; count of bases not matched to a gene: 4. In germline, CDR1 is SNHLY, CDR2 FYNNEI. CDR3 amino acids: CASRTGQGTDTQYF. In DNA, the CDR3 is TGTGCCAGCAGGACCGGACAGGGCACAGATACGCAGTATTTT.

This clonotype appeared many times. This chain connects TRBV11-3 to TRBJ1-1; the D is unclear. V was cut by 3 bases and J by 1 base, with 6 bases left in between. The length of the CDR3 is 13 residues. The germline V gene has CDR1 SGHNT and CDR2 YENEEA. The CDR3 protein is CASSFAANTEAFF. The CDR3 bases are TGTGCCAGCAGCTTTGCGGCGAACACTGAAGCTTTCTTT.

This clonotype was picked up many times. The genes are TRBV20-1 and TRBJ2-5; 10 bases are a match to TRBD2. Unmatched junction bases numbered 12, after V lost 0 bases and J lost 5 bases. CDR1 is DFQATT, CDR2 SNEGSKA, per germline (reference sequence). The CDR3 is 17 amino acids. The CDR3 DNA reads as TGCAGTGCTAGAGATACCCGGTCTAGCGGGAGCAGGGAGACCCAGTACTTC. Translation: CSARDTRSSGSRETQYF.

This clonotype is labeled medium-sized. The chain is built from TRBV11-2 and TRBJ2-1; D unresolved. The CDR3 consists of 13 residues. CDR1 SGHAT and CDR2 FQNNGV come from the germline V gene. Trimming left V 2 bases short and J 8 bases short, with 10 bases between. The CDR3 bases are TGTGCCAGCAGCTTAAATCCTATCGATGAGCAGTTCTTC. Its translation is CASSLNPIDEQFF.